This T cell receptor beta chain was profiled in a study of PD-1 blockade in classical Hodgkin lymphoma. For this clone: Its antigen is as yet unknown.

TCRdb keeps only in-frame clones here, not all; method: immunoSEQ multiplex PCR. The sample gives roughly 77,000 clones, roughly 93% of which show up once; around 2.5% is in the top ten. Deletions cut 4 bases from V and 1 base from J, with 10 bases between. CDR3 length equals 14 residues. Germline CDR1 SGHTA, CDR2 FQGNSA. Points from the study as a whole: Prior therapy or disease activity may underlie the repertoire differences, whose causes remain undefined. Relative to healthy donors, newly diagnosed patients reportedly had lower baseline TCR diversity, which was reported as lower still in relapsed/refractory patients.

Sample time point: newly diagnosed, previously untreated cHL patient sample. Newly diagnosed classical Hodgkin lymphoma PBMCs, still untreated, provided the comparison samples. The source of this sequence is a human donor with classical Hodgkin lymphoma. V usage is TRBV7-2 and J usage is TRBJ1-1, with D uncertain. Source material: peripheral blood mononuclear cells (PBMCs). CDR3 amino acids: CASSSSRRNTEAFF. In nucleotides, the CDR3 is TGTGCCAGCAGCTCCTCACGACGGAACACTGAAGCTTTCTTT.